A single sample is the source of the 3 T cell receptor beta chains below, sequenced in a study of a mutant IDH1 vaccine in newly diagnosed glioma. TCRdb's copy holds only in-frame clones and misses some; the assay was immunoSEQ multiplex PCR. The data show tens of thousands of clones, around 82% seen once. As to time point: week 47, end of study. Every single dose of the vaccine, 300 ug of mutant IDH1 20-mer peptide, came with topical imiquimod. The antigens for these receptors are not known. The sample consisted of PBMCs, taken from a glioma patient whose treatment included an IDH1 peptide vaccine. Every receptor here comes from a man younger than 30 with glioma. Some clones in this sample may be carry-over from other donors' samples.

The gene calls are TRBV11-2 and TRBJ1-4, with 11 bases matching TRBD1. The CDR3 is 12 residues long. CDR1 is SGHAT, CDR2 FQNNGV, per germline. With 5 bases clipped from V and 15 bases from J, the junction kept 5 bases outside the gene matches. CDR3 loop: CASSRTGGPLFF. DNA for the CDR3: TGTGCCAGCAGCCGGACAGGGGGCCCATTGTTTTTT. The variable domain in full, with the rest retrieved from reference TRBV11-2 and TRBJ1-4, is EAGVAQSPRYKIIEKRQSVAFWCNPISGHATLYWYQQILGQGPKLLIQFQNNGVVDDSQLPKDRFSAERLKGVDSTLKIQPAKLEDSAVYLCASSRTGGPLFFGSGTQLSVL.

The chain employs TRBV30 and TRBJ1-1; D gene ambiguous. CDR1 is GTSNPN, CDR2 SVGIG, per germline (reference sequence). The CDR3 runs 11 residues. V lost 2 bases and J 8 bases, leaving 9 bases between the germline ends. Here the CDR3 reads CAWSPLGEAFF. The CDR3, as DNA: TGTGCCTGGAGTCCCTTGGGAGAAGCTTTCTTT.

The J gene is TRBJ1-2, the V gene TRBV4-2; possibly TRBD1 for D (6 bases). CDR3 length equals 15 residues. Per germline, CDR1 LGHNA and CDR2 YNFKEQ. V was shortened by 1 base and J by 2 bases, with 11 bases between the two germline ends. The chain's CDR3 is CASSQAGAMNYGYTF. The CDR3 nucleotides are TGTGCCAGCAGCCAAGCGGGGGCCATGAACTATGGCTACACCTTC.